The 15 T cell receptor beta chains below all came from one sample that was sequenced in a study of metastatic and nonmetastatic thyroid tumors. With MiXCR, TCRdb called clones anew from the PCR reads. The profile shows roughly 35,000 clones, roughly 15% of them singletons. Ahead of thyroid surgery, no patient had received treatment of any kind. The sequenced sample consisted of blood. The receptors were gathered from a female donor with papillary thyroid cancer or a benign thyroid nodule (not recorded which). Some clones in this sample may be carry-over from other donors' samples.

J is TRBJ2-3 and V is TRBV11-1; 14 nucleotides agree with TRBD2. Germline V gene lookup returns CDR1 SGHAT and CDR2 FQDESV (reference sequence). The CDR3 has 18 amino acids. With V trimmed by 5 bases and J by 4 bases, 11 bases remained unmatched. CDR3 in amino acids: CASSTPTGLAGVSDTQYF. CDR3 nucleotides: TGTGCCAGCAGCACTCCCACGGGACTAGCGGGGGTCTCAGATACGCAGTATTTT.

This clone has more than one count but fewer than ten. Distinct nucleotide sequences in the sample also encode this CDR3. The chain employs TRBV29-1 and TRBJ2-7; 7 bases agree with TRBD2. The CDR3 is made up of 14 amino acids. Germline values: CDR1 SQVTM, CDR2 ANQGSEA. Trimming at V came to 7 bases and at J to 0 bases, leaving 9 bases not matched to a gene. The CDR3 here is CSARTSVFSYEQYF. CDR3 sequence (DNA): TGCAGCGCTCGTACTAGCGTATTCTCCTACGAGCAGTACTTC.

There are many counts of this clone. The chain is built from TRBV20-1 and TRBJ2-7; a possible D gene is TRBD2 (5 bases). V was shortened by 6 bases and J by 3 bases, with 9 bases between the two germline ends. Germline CDR1 and CDR2: DFQATT and SNEGSKA (reference sequence). The CDR3 runs 11 residues. The CDR3 loop is CSATNSYEQYF. The CDR3 region has the DNA TGCAGTGCGACTAACAGCTACGAGCAGTACTTC.

In its sample, this clone was seen many times. Germline is not matched at one junction end, which may reflect a read error. The chain recombines TRBV9 with TRBJ2-7; 9 nucleotides match TRBD1. Germline assignment: CDR1 SGDLS and CDR2 YYNGEE. The CDR3 covers 16 residues. CDR3 residues: CASSANRDRDPYEQYF. The CDR3 DNA reads TGTGCCAGCAGCGCCAACCGGGACAGGGACCCCTACGAGCAGTACTTT.

There are a few counts of this clone. The J gene is TRBJ1-2, the V gene TRBV2; D ambiguous. The CDR3 loop spans 13 amino acids. Trimming removed 7 bases at V and 8 bases at J, with 17 bases between. CDR1 and CDR2 (germline): SNHLY, FYNNEI. The CDR3 region is CASNKDEGWGYTF. CDR3 bases: TGTGCCAGCAATAAGGACGAGGGTTGGGGCTACACCTTC.

The table lists this clone with many counts. The genes are TRBV9 and TRBJ2-2, with 10 bases matching TRBD2. Germline lookup yields CDR1 SGDLS and CDR2 YYNGEE. The CDR3 sequence is 16 residues long. V lost 4 bases, J lost 2 bases, and 5 bases stayed unmatched. CDR3 sequence: CASSPTSGTNTGELFF. For the CDR3, the DNA is TGTGCCAGCAGCCCTACTAGCGGGACAAACACCGGGGAGCTGTTTTTT.

The chain uses TRBV9 and TRBJ1-5; maybe TRBD1 (5 bases). V was pared by 2 bases and J by 7 bases, with 16 bases between. This CDR3 contains 15 residues. The germline V gene encodes CDR1 SGDLS and CDR2 YYNGEE. The CDR3: CASSVLPTWGQPQHF. As DNA, the CDR3 is TGTGCCAGCAGCGTCCTCCCGACGTGGGGGCAGCCCCAGCATTTT.

This clone was counted between two and nine times. The genes are TRBV28 and TRBJ2-2; D not resolved. CDR3 length: 12 residues. V lost 10 bases to trimming and J lost 9 bases, with 15 bases between them. Germline V gene sequence: CDR1 MDHEN, CDR2 SYDVKM. The CDR3 sequence: CAIEKGVRELFF. The CDR3 coding sequence is TGTGCCATCGAGAAGGGTGTCAGGGAGCTGTTTTTT.

This clone was picked up a small number of times. The rearrangement joins TRBV10-1 to TRBJ2-7; TRBD2 is a possible D gene (6 bases). The CDR3 sequence is 13 residues long. Germline loops: CDR1 WNHNN, CDR2 SYGVQD (reference sequence). The ends were cut back, 1 base at V and 3 bases at J, with 7 bases in the middle. The CDR3 nucleotides read TGCGCCAGCAGTGAGTGGGGAGGCTACGAGCAGTACTTC. Its protein product is CASSEWGGYEQYF.

Ten or more counts support this clone. This chain uses TRBV5-5 with TRBJ2-2; the D gene could be TRBD1 or TRBD2 (5 bases each). Germline CDR1 SGHKS, CDR2 YYEKEE (reference sequence). The V and J ends lost 0 bases and 5 bases respectively, with 11 bases between them. The CDR3 runs to 15 residues. For the CDR3, the DNA is TGTGCCAGCAGCTTGGAGCCAGGGAGAACCGGGGAGCTGTTTTTT. Its protein product is CASSLEPGRTGELFF.

To note about this clone: An end of the junction differs from the germline gene, which may be a read error. The chain links TRBV9 to TRBJ2-1, with 8 positions matching TRBD2. Germline V gene data show CDR1 as SGDLS and CDR2 as YYNGEE. CDR3 length equals 16 residues. The CDR3 spells CASSVGDSGNYNEEFF. CDR3 DNA: TGTGCCAGCAGCGTAGGTGATAGCGGGAATTACAATGAGGAGTTCTTC.

This clone has more than one count but fewer than ten. Being one base from a much bigger clone, this may be a read error. This chain uses TRBV28 with TRBJ1-4, with D unclear. Germline values: CDR1 MDHEN, CDR2 SYDVKM. The CDR3 has 13 residues. CDR3: CASRGDGSERLFF. As DNA, the CDR3 is TGTGCCAGCAGGGGAGACGGGTCGGAAAGACTGTTTTTT.

This clone has a count of ten or more. This CDR3 is CSVEIQGLNTEAFF. The CDR3 nucleotides read TGCAGCGTTGAAATTCAGGGGTTGAACACTGAAGCTTTCTTT. This chain links TRBV29-1 with TRBJ1-1; D might be TRBD1 (6 bases). The CDR3 consists of 14 residues. CDR1 SQVTM and CDR2 ANQGSEA come from the germline V gene. V gave up 2 bases and J gave up 0 bases, with 10 bases separating them.

There are many counts of this clone. This chain uses TRBV5-4 with TRBJ1-1; TRBD1 is a possible D gene (6 bases). V gave up 2 bases and J gave up 5 bases, with 10 bases separating them. This CDR3 spans 13 amino acids. CDR1 SGHNT and CDR2 YYREEE come from the germline V gene (reference sequence). The CDR3 loop is CASSLGGGTEAFF. Here the CDR3 DNA reads TGTGCCAGCAGCTTAGGGGGGGGGACTGAAGCTTTCTTT.

With regard to this clone: This may stem from a read error, because a much larger clone lies one nucleotide away. The rearrangement uses TRBV5-4 and TRBJ2-3; TRBD2 aligns across 7 bases. The length of the CDR3 is 15 residues. Germline assignment: CDR1 SGHNT and CDR2 YYREEE (reference sequence). As DNA, the CDR3 is TGTTCCAGCAGCTTGGGGGGAGGGAGCACAGATACGCAGTATTTT. This sequence encodes CSSSLGGGSTDTQYF.